The 12 T cell receptor beta chains given below trace back to one sample, sequenced in a study of lymphopenia after photon versus proton radiotherapy. Profiled with immunoSEQ multiplex PCR; TCRdb holds only in-frame clones, not every one. The sample holds tens of thousands of clones, roughly 91% seen once. Sequencing was performed on peripheral blood, taken from a patient treated with photon-based radiotherapy. The receptors originated from a woman aged 70 to 79 with pancreatic cancer.

This clone was observed a single time. The chain carries TRBV4-1 and TRBJ2-2; 11 bases are shared with TRBD2. Germline V gene data show CDR1 as MGHRA and CDR2 as YSYEKL. V lost 1 base, J lost 6 bases, and 7 bases stayed unmatched. The CDR3 length is 17 residues. CDR3 in amino acids: CASSQVDMGLAAGELFF. The CDR3, as DNA: TGCGCCAGCAGCCAAGTAGATATGGGACTAGCGGCCGGGGAGCTGTTTTTT.

Note on this clone: One end of the junction is discordant with germline, which a read error may explain. This rearrangement joins TRBV7-7 to TRBJ2-7; TRBD1 is a possible D gene (6 bases). CDR3 length: 14 amino acids. CDR1 and CDR2 from the germline V gene are SSHAT and FNYEAQ (reference sequence). The CDR3 loop is CASSYNRAHYEQYF. In DNA, the CDR3 is TGTGCTAGCAGCTACAACAGGGCCCACTACGAGCAGTACTTC. The complete variable domain, with remaining parts taken from reference TRBV7-7 and TRBJ2-7, reads GAGVSQSPRYKVTKRGQDVTLRCDPISSHATLYWYQQALGQGPEFLTYFNYEAQPDKSGLPSDRFSAERPEGSISTLTIQRTEQRDSAMYRCASSYNRAHYEQYFGPGTRLTVT.

This clone was picked up one time. A read error may produce the germline difference seen at one junction end. The gene calls are TRBV9 and TRBJ1-1; 8 nucleotides match TRBD1. Germline V gene sequence: CDR1 SGDLS, CDR2 YYNGEE. CDR3 size: 16 residues. CDR3 protein: CAGSAPGGLGNTEAFF. CDR3 nucleotide sequence: TGTGCCGGCAGCGCTCCAGGGGGCCTAGGGAACACTGAAGCTTTCTTT.

The chain couples TRBV4-2 to TRBJ2-7, with 7 bases that match TRBD2. V shed 3 bases and J 0 bases; nucleotides not matched to a gene: 8. The germline gives CDR1 LGHNA, CDR2 YNFKEQ. CDR3 length: 16 residues. CDR3 in DNA: TGTGCCAGCAGCCAGTCAGCACTAGCGAGCTCCTACGAGCAGTACTTC. Translating it yields CASSQSALASSYEQYF.

The chain combines TRBV18 with TRBJ1-4; 7 bases are shared with TRBD1. This CDR3 has 17 residues. The V and J ends lost 3 bases and 0 bases, in that order; junction bases with no gene match: 7. Germline V gene sequence: CDR1 KGHSH, CDR2 LQKENI. CDR3 nucleotides: TGTGCCAGCTCACCCTCGAACAGGGGATCAACTAATGAAAAACTGTTTTTT. Protein product: CASSPSNRGSTNEKLFF.

V usage is TRBV4-1 and J usage is TRBJ2-2; D might be TRBD1 (6 bases). Germline assignment: CDR1 MGHRA and CDR2 YSYEKL. The CDR3 totals 18 residues. Trimming left V 0 bases short and J 5 bases short, with 19 bases between. The CDR3 sequence is CASSQEGGSPGTTGELFF. CDR3 in DNA: TGCGCCAGCAGCCAAGAAGGCGGTTCGCCCGGGACAACCGGGGAGCTGTTTTTT.

This clone was picked up one time. This same CDR3 is encoded by further DNA sequences in the sample. The gene calls are TRBV6-1 and TRBJ2-7, with unresolved D. From germline, CDR1 is MNHNS and CDR2 SASEGT. V was trimmed by 3 bases and J by 2 bases, leaving 2 bases between them. CDR3 length equals 11 residues. The CDR3 protein is CASSEPYEQYF. DNA for the CDR3: TGTGCCAGCAGTGAGCCCTACGAGCAGTACTTC.

The V and J genes are TRBV6-6 and TRBJ2-1, with 12 bases aligning to TRBD2. Trimming took 7 bases from V and 6 from J; bases not matched to a gene: 4. The CDR3 contains 14 residues. In germline, CDR1 is MNHNY, CDR2 SVGAGI (reference sequence). CDR3 nucleotides: TGTGCCAGCACGGTGACTAGCGGGAGCAATGAGCAGTTCTTC. Amino acid sequence: CASTVTSGSNEQFF.

The chain couples TRBV18 to TRBJ1-2; D is unresolved. Per germline, CDR1 KGHSH and CDR2 LQKENI. Trimming took off 3 bases at V and 6 bases at J, with 17 bases between the two ends. The CDR3 totals 15 residues. As DNA, the CDR3 is TGTGCCAGCTCACCTAAGGTCGGGGTAGAGGATGGCTACACCTTC. As protein: CASSPKVGVEDGYTF.

This chain links TRBV6-6 with TRBJ2-3; a possible D gene is TRBD2 (6 bases). Germline values: CDR1 MNHNY, CDR2 SVGAGI (reference sequence). Trimming shortened V by 4 bases and J by 9 bases, and 11 bases separated the two germline ends. The CDR3 length is 12 residues. The CDR3 is CASSSPGETQYF. CDR3 in DNA: TGTGCCAGCAGTTCCCCGGGAGAGACGCAGTATTTT.

J is TRBJ2-1 and V is TRBV4-1, with 7 bases matching TRBD1. CDR1 is MGHRA and CDR2 is YSYEKL in the germline V gene. CDR3 length equals 17 residues. V was pared by 0 bases and J by 4 bases, with 9 bases of the junction left unmatched. This CDR3 is CASSQDFSGQLYNEQFF. The DNA of the CDR3 is TGCGCCAGCAGCCAAGATTTCTCGGGACAGTTATACAATGAGCAGTTCTTC.

The chain links TRBV29-1 to TRBJ2-1; TRBD2 might be the D (5 bases). The CDR3 extends over 11 amino acids. Germline CDR1 SQVTM, CDR2 ANQGSEA. With 4 bases removed from V and 4 bases from J, the gap between germline ends came to 5 bases. The CDR3 DNA reads as TGCAGCGTTGCGGGATACAATGAGCAGTTCTTC. Residues: CSVAGYNEQFF.